Sequencing of this T cell receptor (beta chain) was carried out in a study of post-analysis software for immune sequencing data. Overall study context: The disease courses covered relapsing-remitting, secondary progressive and progressive-relapsing multiple sclerosis. The study, taken as a whole, reports: Strong same-batch co-clustering of samples appeared with F measure clustering. Significantly lower normalized Chao1 diversity was found in patients with multiple sclerosis relative to controls. There were five or six TRBV segments more frequent in patients than controls, and TRBV5-6, TRBV5-1 and TRBV20-1 were among them.

For this clonotype: The antigen is undetermined.

Each TCR beta cDNA library carried unique molecular identifiers. Some 500,000 cDNA molecules were obtained per 1 to 10 million input T cells. TCRdb called the PCR reads again in MiXCR, with one record for every CDR3 protein. The sample yields 750,000 to 950,000 distinct CDR3 sequences, 40% to 55% seen once. The V gene lost 7 bases and the J gene lost 3 bases, with 7 bases spanning the gap. The CDR3 has 12 residues. The V gene's germline CDR1 is MGHDK and CDR2 SYGVNS. This receptor was identified in a girl aged 10-17 years with multiple sclerosis. Sequenced input: blood. The chain links TRBV25-1 to TRBJ2-1, with D possibly TRBD2 on 6 matching bases. CDR3 loop: CASNGGYNEQFF. CDR3 DNA sequence: TGTGCCAGCAACGGGGGCTACAATGAGCAGTTCTTC.